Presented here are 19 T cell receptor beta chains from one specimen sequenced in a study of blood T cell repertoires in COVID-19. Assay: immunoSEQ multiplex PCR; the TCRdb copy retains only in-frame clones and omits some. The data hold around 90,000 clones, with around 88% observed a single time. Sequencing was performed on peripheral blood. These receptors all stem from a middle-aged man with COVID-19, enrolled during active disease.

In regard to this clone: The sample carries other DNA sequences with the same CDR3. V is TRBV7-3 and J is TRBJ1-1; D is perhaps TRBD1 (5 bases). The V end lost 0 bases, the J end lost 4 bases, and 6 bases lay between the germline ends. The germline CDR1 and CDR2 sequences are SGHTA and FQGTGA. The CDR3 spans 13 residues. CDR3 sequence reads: CASSLTGGTEAFF. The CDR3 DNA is TGTGCCAGCAGCTTAACGGGGGGCACTGAAGCTTTCTTT.

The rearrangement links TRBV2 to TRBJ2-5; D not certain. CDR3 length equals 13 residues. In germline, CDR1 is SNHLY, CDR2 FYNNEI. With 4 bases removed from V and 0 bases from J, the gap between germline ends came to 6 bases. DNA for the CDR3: TGTGCCAGCAGTGGCGAGCACCAAGAGACCCAGTACTTC. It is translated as CASSGEHQETQYF.

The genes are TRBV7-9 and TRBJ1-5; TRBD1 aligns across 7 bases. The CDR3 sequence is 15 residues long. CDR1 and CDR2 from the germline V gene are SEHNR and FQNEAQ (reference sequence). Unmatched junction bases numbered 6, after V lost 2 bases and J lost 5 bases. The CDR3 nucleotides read TGTGCCAGCAGCTTATCCCATACAGGGGATCAGCCCCAGCATTTT. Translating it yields CASSLSHTGDQPQHF.

The CDR3 bases are TGCGCCAGCAGCTCGGGTAGCGGGGGGGCCATAGATACGCAGTATTTT. Protein: CASSSGSGGAIDTQYF. The J gene is TRBJ2-3, the V gene TRBV5-1; 11 bases are shared with TRBD2. CDR3 length equals 16 residues. V shed 3 bases and J 5 bases; nucleotides not matched to a gene: 8. The germline CDR1 and CDR2 sequences are SGHRS and YFSETQ.

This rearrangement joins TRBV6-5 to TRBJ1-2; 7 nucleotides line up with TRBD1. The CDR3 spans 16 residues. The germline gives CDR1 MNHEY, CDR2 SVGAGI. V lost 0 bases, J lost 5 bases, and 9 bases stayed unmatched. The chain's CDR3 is CASSYSITGVPYGYTF. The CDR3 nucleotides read TGTGCCAGCAGTTACTCGATCACAGGGGTCCCTTATGGCTACACCTTC.

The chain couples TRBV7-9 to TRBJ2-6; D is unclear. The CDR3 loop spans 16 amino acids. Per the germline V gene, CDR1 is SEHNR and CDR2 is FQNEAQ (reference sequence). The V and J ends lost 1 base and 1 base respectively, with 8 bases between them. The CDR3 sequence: CASSLDADSGANVLTF. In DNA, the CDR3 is TGTGCCAGCAGCTTAGATGCGGATTCTGGGGCCAACGTCCTGACTTTC. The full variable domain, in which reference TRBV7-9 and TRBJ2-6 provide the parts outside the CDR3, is DTGVSQNPRHKITKRGQNVTFRCDPISEHNRLYWYRQTLGQGPEFLTYFQNEAQLEKSRLLSDRFSAERPKGSFSTLEIQRTEQGDSAMYLCASSLDADSGANVLTFGAGSRLTVL.

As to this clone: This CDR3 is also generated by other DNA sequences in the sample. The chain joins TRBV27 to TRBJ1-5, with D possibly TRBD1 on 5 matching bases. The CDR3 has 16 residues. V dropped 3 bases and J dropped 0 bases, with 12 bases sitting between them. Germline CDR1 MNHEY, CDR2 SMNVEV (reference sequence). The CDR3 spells CASSFRGGYSNQPQHF. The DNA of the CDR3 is TGTGCCAGCAGTTTTCGCGGGGGTTATAGCAATCAGCCCCAGCATTTT.

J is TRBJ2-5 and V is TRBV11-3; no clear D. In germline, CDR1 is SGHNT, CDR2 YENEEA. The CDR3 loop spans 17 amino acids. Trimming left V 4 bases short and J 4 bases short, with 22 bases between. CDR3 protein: CASSSDRSSCGAETQYF. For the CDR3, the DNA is TGTGCCAGCAGCTCAGATCGTAGTAGCTGCGGTGCAGAGACCCAGTACTTC.

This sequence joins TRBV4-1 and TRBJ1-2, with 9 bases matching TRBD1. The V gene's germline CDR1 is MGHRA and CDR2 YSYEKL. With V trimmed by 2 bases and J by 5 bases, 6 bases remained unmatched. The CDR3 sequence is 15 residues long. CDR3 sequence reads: CASSQPGTGKYGYTF. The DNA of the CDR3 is TGCGCCAGCAGCCAACCTGGGACAGGGAAGTATGGCTACACCTTC.

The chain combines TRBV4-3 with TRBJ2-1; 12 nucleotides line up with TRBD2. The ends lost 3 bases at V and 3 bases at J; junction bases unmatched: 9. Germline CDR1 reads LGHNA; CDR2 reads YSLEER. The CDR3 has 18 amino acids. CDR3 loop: CASSHIGLAGGFYNEQFF. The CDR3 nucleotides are TGCGCCAGCAGCCATATTGGGCTAGCGGGGGGGTTCTACAATGAGCAGTTCTTC.

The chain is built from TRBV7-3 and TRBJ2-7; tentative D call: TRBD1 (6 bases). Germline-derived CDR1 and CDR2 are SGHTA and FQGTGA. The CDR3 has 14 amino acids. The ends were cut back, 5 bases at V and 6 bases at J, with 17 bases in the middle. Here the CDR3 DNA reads TGTGCCAGCAGCCCTCAGGGGAGTGGTGCCGAGCAGTACTTC. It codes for CASSPQGSGAEQYF.

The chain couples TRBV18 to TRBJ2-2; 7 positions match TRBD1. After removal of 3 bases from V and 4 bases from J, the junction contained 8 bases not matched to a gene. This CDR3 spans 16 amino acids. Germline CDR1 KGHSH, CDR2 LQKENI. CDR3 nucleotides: TGTGCCAGCTCACCGTCAGACAGGGCAAGCACCGGGGAGCTGTTTTTT. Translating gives CASSPSDRASTGELFF. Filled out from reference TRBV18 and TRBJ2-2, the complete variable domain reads NAGVMQNPRHLVRRRGQEARLRCSPMKGHSHVYWYRQLPEEGLKFMVYLQKENIIDESGMPKERFSAEFPKEGPSILRIQQVVRGDSAAYFCASSPSDRASTGELFFGEGSRLTVL.

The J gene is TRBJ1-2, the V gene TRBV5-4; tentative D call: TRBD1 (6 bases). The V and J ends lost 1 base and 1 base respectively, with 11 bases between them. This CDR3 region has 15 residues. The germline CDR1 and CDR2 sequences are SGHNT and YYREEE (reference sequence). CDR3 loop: CASSLKQGFNYGYTF. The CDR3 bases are TGTGCCAGCAGCTTGAAGCAGGGGTTTAACTATGGCTACACCTTC. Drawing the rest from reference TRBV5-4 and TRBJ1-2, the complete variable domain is ETGVTQSPTHLIKTRGQQVTLRCSSQSGHNTVSWYQQALGQGPQFIFQYYREEENGRGNFPPRFSGLQFPNYSSELNVNALELDDSALYLCASSLKQGFNYGYTFGSGTRLTVV.

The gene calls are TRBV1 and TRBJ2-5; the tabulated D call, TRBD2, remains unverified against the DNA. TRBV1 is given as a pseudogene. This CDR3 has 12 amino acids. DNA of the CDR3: TGCACCAGCAGCCAAGATCGAGAGACCCAGTACTTC. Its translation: CTSSQDRETQYF.

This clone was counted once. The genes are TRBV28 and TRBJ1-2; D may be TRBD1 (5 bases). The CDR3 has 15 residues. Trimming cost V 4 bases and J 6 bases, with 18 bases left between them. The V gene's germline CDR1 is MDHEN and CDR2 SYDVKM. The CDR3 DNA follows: TGTGCCAGCAGTTCCCCGTGGGGCAGATCGAATGGCTACACCTTC. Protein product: CASSSPWGRSNGYTF.

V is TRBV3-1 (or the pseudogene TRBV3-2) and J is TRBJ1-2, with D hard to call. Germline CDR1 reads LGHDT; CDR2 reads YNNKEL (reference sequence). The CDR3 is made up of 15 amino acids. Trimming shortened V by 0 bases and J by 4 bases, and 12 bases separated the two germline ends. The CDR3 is CASSQDWRVLYGYTF. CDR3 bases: TGTGCCAGCAGCCAAGATTGGAGGGTACTCTATGGCTACACCTTC.

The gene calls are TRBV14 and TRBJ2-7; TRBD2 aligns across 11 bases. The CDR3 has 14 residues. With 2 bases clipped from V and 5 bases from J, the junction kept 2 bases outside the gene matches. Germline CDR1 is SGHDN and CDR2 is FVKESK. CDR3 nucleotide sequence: TGTGCCAGCAGCCAAAGACTAGCGGGGAACGAGCAGTACTTC. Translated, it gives CASSQRLAGNEQYF.

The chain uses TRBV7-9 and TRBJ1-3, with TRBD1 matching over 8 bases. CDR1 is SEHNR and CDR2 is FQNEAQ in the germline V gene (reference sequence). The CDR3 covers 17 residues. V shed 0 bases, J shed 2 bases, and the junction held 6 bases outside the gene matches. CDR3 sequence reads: CASSLAQGALTGNTIYF. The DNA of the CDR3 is TGTGCCAGCAGCTTAGCCCAGGGGGCGCTCACTGGAAACACCATATATTTT.

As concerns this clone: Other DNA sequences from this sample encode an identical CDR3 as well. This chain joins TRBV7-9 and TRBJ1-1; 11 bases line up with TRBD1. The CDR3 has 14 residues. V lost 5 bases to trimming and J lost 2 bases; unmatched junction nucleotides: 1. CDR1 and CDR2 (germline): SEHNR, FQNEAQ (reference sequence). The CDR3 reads CASSRTGGNTEAFF. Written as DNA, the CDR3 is TGTGCCAGCAGCCGGACAGGGGGCAACACTGAAGCTTTCTTT.